This T cell receptor beta chain emerged from a study of T cell responses to AZD1222 COVID-19 vaccine. Notes on the study in general: Females outnumbered males among donors, who were mostly white British; clonal diversity was possibly underestimated. Reports say nearly half of spike-specific TCRs go after unmutated variant regions. Sampled repertoires all dated from after the peak T cell response. Recipients of AZD1222 seropositive at baseline numbered only 6 or 7.

This clone appeared a single time. Its target is unknown. V gave up 3 bases and J gave up 5 bases, with 20 bases separating them. CDR1 and CDR2 (germline): MNHEY, SMNVEV (reference sequence). The CDR3 has 17 residues. Sequenced by immunoSEQ multiplex PCR; TCRdb stores in-frame clones only, minus some. The repertoire has some 83,000 clones, around 90% of them found once; the top ten carry over 5.5%. The rearrangement links TRBV27 to TRBJ1-5; D is uncertain. The sequenced sample was peripheral blood, obtained on day 0 of AZD1222 vaccination. The source is an adult in good health. DNA for the CDR3: TGTGCCAGCAGTTTCGGCGGTGTAGGGTCGCCCCATCAGCCCCAGCATTTT. It translates to CASSFGGVGSPHQPQHF.